This T cell receptor (beta chain) was obtained from a study of CD8 T cells in ankylosing spondylitis (TCRdb year 2017). Turning to the overall study: The study profiled T cell receptor beta repertoires in healthy donors and ankylosing spondylitis patients to find disease-linked TCR variants. In total, the full study cohort was made up of 100 to 140 healthy donors and 25 to 30 ankylosing spondylitis patients. Peripheral blood samples were taken, and synovial fluid was additionally collected from ankylosing spondylitis patients.

This clonotype was observed a handful of times. Which antigen it targets is not known. The sample holds no much larger clone one base away, and base qualities are not on file. The CDR3 has 13 amino acids, counting the end cysteine and phenylalanine. The CDR3 DNA has 39 bases and is translated from base 1. The CDR1 and CDR2 encoded by the germline V gene are MGHDK and SYGVNS. V and J lose 3 bases and 4 bases, and a span of 4 bases separates them. Paper-wide results and their limitations: Blood from ankylosing spondylitis patients appeared to be characterized by a TCR beta motif made up of about 8 highly homologous amino acid variants. The disease-linked clones had a CD8+ phenotype and were found at relatively low frequencies in peripheral blood. Some motif variants were previously reported in synovial fluid and blood of reactive arthritis patients, suggesting common disease-initiation mechanisms. The disease-linked clones were reported to be significantly enriched in matched synovial fluid samples from ankylosing spondylitis patients.

Sequencing was carried out with an Illumina HiSeq 2500. Quantitative 5'-RACE with molecular barcodes was the method used to prepare the TCR beta libraries. From the authors' description of their analysis: Disease-linked TCR variants were identified with a new computational method built on a probabilistic model of VDJ rearrangement. Clones were called with MiXCR by TCRdb after fastp trimmed the public reads at Q25, and only in-frame beta chains were retained. Each entry merges the rows of one CDR3 protein and shows their most common DNA and genes. The V and J calls and clone size come from TCRdb's table, not from the authors' own analysis. The sample table contains 100,000 to 150,000 distinct CDR3 sequences; only one count was recorded for about a sixth of them. The top ten clones comprise 33% of the sample.

Recombination joined TRBV25-1 with TRBJ2-6; no D gene is confidently identified. The sequencing sample was made of blood, either unsorted or a sorted T cell fraction (not recorded which). This clonotype was obtained from a male donor with ankylosing spondylitis. The CDR3 reads as follows: CASSDSGANVLTF. The nucleotide sequence is TGTGCCAGCAGTGATTCCGGGGCCAACGTCCTGACTTTC.